This TCR beta chain stems from a study of blood T cell repertoires in COVID-19. Assay: immunoSEQ multiplex PCR; the TCRdb copy retains only in-frame clones and omits some. The sample records approximately 28,000 clones, about 92% being singletons. The ends were cut back, 6 bases at V and 5 bases at J, with 4 bases in the middle. In germline, CDR1 is MNHEY, CDR2 SVGAGI. The CDR3 consists of 11 residues. Sample: peripheral blood. The TCR was taken from a man in his 70s with active or convalescent COVID-19. The chain is built from TRBV6-5 and TRBJ2-2; D uncertain. The CDR3 spells CASSQTGELFF. The CDR3 DNA sequence: TGTGCCAGCAGCCAAACCGGGGAGCTGTTTTTT.